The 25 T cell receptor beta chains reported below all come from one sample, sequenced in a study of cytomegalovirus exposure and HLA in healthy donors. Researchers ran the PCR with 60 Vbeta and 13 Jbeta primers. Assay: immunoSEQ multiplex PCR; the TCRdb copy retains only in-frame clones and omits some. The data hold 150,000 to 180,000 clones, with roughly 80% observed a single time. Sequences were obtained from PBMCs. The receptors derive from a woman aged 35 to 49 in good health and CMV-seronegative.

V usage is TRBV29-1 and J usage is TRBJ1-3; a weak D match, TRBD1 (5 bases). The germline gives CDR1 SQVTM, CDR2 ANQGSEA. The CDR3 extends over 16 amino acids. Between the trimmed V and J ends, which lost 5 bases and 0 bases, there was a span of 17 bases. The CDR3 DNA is TGCAGCGTTTGGGAAGACAGCACTACCTCTGGAAACACCATATATTTT. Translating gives CSVWEDSTTSGNTIYF.

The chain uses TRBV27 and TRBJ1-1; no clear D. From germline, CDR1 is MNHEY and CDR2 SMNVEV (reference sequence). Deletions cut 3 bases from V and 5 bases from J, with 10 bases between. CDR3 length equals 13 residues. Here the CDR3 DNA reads TGTGCCAGCAGTTTTAGGACTTTAACTGAAGCTTTCTTT. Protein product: CASSFRTLTEAFF.

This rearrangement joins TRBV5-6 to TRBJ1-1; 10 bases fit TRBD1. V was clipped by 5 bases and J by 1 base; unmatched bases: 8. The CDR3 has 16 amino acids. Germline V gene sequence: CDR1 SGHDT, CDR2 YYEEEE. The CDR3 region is CASRRGTGAPNTEAFF. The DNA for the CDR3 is TGTGCCAGCAGGCGGGGGACAGGGGCACCGAACACTGAAGCTTTCTTT. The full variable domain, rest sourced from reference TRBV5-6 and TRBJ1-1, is DAGVTQSPTHLIKTRGQQVTLRCSPKSGHDTVSWYQQALGQGPQFIFQYYEEEERQRGNFPDRFSGHQFPNYSSELNVNALLLGDSALYLCASRRGTGAPNTEAFFGQGTRLTVV.

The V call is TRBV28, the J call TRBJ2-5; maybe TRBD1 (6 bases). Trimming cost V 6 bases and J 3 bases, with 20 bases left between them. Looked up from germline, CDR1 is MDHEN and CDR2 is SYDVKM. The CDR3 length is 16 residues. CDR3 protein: CASSWTAGLAEETQYF. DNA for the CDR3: TGTGCCAGCAGCTGGACAGCCGGCTTAGCAGAAGAGACCCAGTACTTC.

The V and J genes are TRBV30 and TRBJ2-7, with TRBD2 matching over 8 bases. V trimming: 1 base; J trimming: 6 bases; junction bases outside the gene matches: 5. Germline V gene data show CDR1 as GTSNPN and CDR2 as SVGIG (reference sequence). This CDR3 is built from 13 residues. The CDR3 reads CAWSGGLAGEQYF. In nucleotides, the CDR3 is TGTGCCTGGAGTGGCGGGCTAGCGGGCGAGCAGTACTTC. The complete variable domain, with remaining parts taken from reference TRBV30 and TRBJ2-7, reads SQTIHQWPATLVQPVGSPLSLECTVEGTSNPNLYWYRQAAGRGLQLLFYSVGIGQISSEVPQNLSASRPQDRQFILSSKKLLLSDSGFYLCAWSGGLAGEQYFGPGTRLTVT.

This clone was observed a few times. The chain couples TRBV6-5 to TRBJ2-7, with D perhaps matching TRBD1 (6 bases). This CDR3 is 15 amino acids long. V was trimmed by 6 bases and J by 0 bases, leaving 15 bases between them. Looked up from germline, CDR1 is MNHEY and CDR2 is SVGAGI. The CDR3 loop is CASRPGTTRSYEQYF. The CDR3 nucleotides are TGTGCCAGCAGACCCGGGACAACCCGCTCCTACGAGCAGTACTTC.

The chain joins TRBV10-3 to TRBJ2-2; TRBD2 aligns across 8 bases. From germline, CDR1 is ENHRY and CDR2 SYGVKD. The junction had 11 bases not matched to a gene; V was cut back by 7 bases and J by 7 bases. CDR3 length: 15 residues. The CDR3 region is CAIKEKRERGGELFF. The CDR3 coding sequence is TGTGCCATCAAGGAAAAGCGGGAGAGGGGCGGGGAGCTGTTTTTT.

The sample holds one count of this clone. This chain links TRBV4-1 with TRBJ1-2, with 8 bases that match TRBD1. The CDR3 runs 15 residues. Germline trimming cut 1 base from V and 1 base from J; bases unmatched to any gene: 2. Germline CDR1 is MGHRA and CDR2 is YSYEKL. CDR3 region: CASSQAGQGNYGYTF. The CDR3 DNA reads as TGCGCCAGCAGCCAAGCAGGACAGGGTAACTATGGCTACACCTTC.

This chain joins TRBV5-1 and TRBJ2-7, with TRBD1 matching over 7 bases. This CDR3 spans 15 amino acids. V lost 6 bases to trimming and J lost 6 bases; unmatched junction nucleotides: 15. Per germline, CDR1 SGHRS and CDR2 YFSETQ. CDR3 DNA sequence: TGCGCCAGCAAGGGATTAGAGACAGGGAACTTCGAGCAGTACTTC. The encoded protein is CASKGLETGNFEQYF.

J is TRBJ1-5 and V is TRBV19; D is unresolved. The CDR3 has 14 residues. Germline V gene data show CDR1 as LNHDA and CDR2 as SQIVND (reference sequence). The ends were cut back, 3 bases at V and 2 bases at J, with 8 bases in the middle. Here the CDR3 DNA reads TGTGCCAGTAGTATTGCTGAGCGCAATCAGCCCCAGCATTTT. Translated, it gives CASSIAERNQPQHF.

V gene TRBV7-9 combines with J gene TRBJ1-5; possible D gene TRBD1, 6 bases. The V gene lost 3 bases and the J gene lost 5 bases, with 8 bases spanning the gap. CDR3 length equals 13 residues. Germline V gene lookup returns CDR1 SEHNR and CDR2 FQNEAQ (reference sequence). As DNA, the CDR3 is TGTGCCAGCAGCTTGCAGGGGTATCAGCCCCAGCATTTT. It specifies CASSLQGYQPQHF.

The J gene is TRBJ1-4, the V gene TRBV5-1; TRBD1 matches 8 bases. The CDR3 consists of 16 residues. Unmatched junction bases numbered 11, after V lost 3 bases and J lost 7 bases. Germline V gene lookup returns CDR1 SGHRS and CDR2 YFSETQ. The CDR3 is CASSSRQGALGEKLFF. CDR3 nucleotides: TGCGCCAGCAGCTCTCGTCAGGGGGCGCTGGGTGAAAAACTGTTTTTT. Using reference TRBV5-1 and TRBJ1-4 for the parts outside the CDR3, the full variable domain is KAGVTQTPRYLIKTRGQQVTLSCSPISGHRSVSWYQQTPGQGLQFLFEYFSETQRNKGNFPGRFSGRQFSNSRSEMNVSTLELGDSALYLCASSSRQGALGEKLFFGSGTQLSVL.

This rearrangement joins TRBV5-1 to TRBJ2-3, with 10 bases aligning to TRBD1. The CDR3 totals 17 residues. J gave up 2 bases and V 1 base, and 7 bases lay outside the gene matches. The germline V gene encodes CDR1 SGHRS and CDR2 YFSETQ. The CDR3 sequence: CASSLLLGQGDTDTQYF. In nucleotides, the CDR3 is TGCGCCAGCAGCTTGCTCCTCGGACAGGGGGACACAGATACGCAGTATTTT.

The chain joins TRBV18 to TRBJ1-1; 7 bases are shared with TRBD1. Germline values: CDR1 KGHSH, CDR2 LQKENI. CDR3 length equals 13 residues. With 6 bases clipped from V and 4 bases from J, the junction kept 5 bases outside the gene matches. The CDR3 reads CASSPSGGTEAFF. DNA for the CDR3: TGTGCCAGCTCGCCCTCAGGGGGCACTGAAGCTTTCTTT.

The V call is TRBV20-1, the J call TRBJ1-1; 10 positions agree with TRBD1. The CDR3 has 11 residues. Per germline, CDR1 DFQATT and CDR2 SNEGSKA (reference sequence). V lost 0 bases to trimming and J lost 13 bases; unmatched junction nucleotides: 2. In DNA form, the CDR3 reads TGCAGTGCTAGAGACCGGGACAGGGGTTTCTTT. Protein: CSARDRDRGFF.

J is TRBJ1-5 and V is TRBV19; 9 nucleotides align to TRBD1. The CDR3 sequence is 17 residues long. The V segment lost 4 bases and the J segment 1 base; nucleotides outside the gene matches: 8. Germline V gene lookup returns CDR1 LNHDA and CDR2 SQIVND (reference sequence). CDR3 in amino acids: CASSTWTGAMSNQPQHF. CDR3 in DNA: TGTGCCAGTAGTACCTGGACAGGGGCAATGAGCAATCAGCCCCAGCATTTT.

The CDR3 region is CAGSGERGETQYF. CDR3 coding DNA: TGTGCCGGGTCGGGAGAGAGGGGCGAGACCCAGTACTTC. V and J are TRBV2 and TRBJ2-5; a possible D gene is TRBD2 (6 bases). Between the trimmed V and J ends, which lost 11 bases and 5 bases, there was a span of 18 bases. The CDR3 length is 13 residues. The germline V gene encodes CDR1 SNHLY and CDR2 FYNNEI.

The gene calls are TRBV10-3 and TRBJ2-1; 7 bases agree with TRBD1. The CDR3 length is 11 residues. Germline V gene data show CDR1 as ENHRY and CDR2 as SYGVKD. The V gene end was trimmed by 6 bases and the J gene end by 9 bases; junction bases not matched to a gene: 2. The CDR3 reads CAISDRVEQFF. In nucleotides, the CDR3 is TGTGCCATCAGCGACAGGGTTGAGCAGTTCTTC.

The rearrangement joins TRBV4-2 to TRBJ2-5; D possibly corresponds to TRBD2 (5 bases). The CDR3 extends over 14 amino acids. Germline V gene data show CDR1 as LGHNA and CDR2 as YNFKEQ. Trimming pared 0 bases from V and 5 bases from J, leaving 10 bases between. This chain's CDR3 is CASSQDGSVETQYF. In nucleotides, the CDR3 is TGTGCCAGCAGCCAAGACGGTAGCGTGGAGACCCAGTACTTC.

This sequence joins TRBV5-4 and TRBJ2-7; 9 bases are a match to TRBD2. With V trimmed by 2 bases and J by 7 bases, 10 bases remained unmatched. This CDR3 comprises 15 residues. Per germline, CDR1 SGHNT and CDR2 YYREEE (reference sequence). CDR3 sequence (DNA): TGTGCCAGCAGCTTTGGGGCTAGCGGGGCGCGGGAGCAGTACTTC. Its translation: CASSFGASGAREQYF. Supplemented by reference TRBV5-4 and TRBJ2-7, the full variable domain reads ETGVTQSPTHLIKTRGQQVTLRCSSQSGHNTVSWYQQALGQGPQFIFQYYREEENGRGNFPPRFSGLQFPNYSSELNVNALELDDSALYLCASSFGASGAREQYFGPGTRLTVT.

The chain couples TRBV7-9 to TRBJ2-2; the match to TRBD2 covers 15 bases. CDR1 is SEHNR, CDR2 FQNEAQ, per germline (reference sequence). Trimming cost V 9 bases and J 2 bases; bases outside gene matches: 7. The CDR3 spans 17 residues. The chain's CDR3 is CARKGLAGGLNTGELFF. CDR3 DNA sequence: TGTGCCAGGAAGGGACTAGCGGGAGGCCTCAACACCGGGGAGCTGTTTTTT.

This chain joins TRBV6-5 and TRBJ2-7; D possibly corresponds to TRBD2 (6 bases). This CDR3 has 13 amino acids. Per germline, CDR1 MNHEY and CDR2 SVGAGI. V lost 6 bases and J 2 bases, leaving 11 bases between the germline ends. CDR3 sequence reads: CASSRDSTYEQYF. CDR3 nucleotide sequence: TGTGCCAGCAGCAGGGACTCCACCTACGAGCAGTACTTC.

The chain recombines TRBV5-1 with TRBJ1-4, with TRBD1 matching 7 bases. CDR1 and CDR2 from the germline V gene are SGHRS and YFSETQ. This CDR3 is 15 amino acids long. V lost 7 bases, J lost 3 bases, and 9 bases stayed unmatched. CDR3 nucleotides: TGCGCCAGCGGGCGACAGGGTTGGGCTAATGAAAAACTGTTTTTT. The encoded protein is CASGRQGWANEKLFF.

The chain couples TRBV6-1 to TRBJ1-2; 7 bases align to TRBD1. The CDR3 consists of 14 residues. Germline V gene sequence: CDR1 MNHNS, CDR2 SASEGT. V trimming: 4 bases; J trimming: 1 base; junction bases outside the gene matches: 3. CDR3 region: CASSGQGLNYGYTF. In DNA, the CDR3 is TGTGCCAGCAGTGGACAGGGCCTTAACTATGGCTACACCTTC.

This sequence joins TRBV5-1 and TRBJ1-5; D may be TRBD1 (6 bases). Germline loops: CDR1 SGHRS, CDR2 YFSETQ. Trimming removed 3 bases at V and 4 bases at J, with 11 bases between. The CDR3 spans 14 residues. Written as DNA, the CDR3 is TGCGCCAGCAGCTCCGGGACACCGAATCAGCCCCAGCATTTT. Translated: CASSSGTPNQPQHF.